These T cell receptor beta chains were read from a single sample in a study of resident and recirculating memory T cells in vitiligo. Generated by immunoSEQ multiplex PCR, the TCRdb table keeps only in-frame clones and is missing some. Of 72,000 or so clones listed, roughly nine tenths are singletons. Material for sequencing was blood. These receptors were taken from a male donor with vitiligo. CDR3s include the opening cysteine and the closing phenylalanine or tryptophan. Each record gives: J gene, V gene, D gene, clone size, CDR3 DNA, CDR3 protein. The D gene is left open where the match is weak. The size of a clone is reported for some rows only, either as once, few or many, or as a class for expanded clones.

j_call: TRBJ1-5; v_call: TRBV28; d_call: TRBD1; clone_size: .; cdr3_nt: TGTGCCAGCAGTTTAAACAGGGGCCTAGTCCCCCAGCATTTT; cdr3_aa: CASSLNRGLVPQHF
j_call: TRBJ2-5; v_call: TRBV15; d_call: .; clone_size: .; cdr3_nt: TGTGCCACCAGCCCGAGAGGAGGGCGTGAGACCCAGTACTTC; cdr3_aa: CATSPRGGRETQYF
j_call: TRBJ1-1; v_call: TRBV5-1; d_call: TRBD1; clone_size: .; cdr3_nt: TGCGCCAGCAGCTCCGGGACAGGGGGCACTGAAGCTTTCTTT; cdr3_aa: CASSSGTGGTEAFF
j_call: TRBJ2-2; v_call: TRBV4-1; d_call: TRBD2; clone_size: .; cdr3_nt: TGCGCCAGCAGCTCTCGGACTAGCGGGAGGGCCTGGAACACCGGGGAGCTGTTTTTT; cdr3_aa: CASSSRTSGRAWNTGELFF
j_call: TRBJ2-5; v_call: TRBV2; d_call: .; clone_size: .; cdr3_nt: TGTGCCAGCAGTTGGGACATCTTCAAAGAGACCCAGTACTTC; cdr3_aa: CASSWDIFKETQYF
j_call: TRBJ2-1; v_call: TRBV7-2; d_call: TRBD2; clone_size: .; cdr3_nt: TGTGCCAGCAGCTTAGGGCTAGCGGGTTACAATGAGCAGTTCTTC; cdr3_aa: CASSLGLAGYNEQFF
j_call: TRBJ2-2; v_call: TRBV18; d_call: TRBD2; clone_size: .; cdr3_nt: TGTGCCAGCTCAAGAGGACTAGCGGGAGGCAGCACCGGGGAGCTGTTTTTT; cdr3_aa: CASSRGLAGGSTGELFF
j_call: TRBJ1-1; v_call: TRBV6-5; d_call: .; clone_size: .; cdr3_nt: TGTGCCAGCAGTTACGAAGGGGGGAACACTGAAGCTTTCTTT; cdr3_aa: CASSYEGGNTEAFF
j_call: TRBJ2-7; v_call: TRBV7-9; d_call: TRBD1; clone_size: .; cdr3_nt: TGTGCCAGCAGCTCCTGGACAGGGGGGTTCCCCTACGAGCAGTACTTC; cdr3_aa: CASSSWTGGFPYEQYF
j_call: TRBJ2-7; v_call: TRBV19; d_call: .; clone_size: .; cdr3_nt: TGTGCCAGTAGTATAAACAGGGCCTCGGAGCAGTACTTC; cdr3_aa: CASSINRASEQYF
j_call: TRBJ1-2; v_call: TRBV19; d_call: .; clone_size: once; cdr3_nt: TGTGCCAGTAAGGTTCCTGGGAGCTATGGCTACACCTTC; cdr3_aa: CASKVPGSYGYTF
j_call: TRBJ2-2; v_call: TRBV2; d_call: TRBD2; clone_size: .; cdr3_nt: TGTGCCAGCACCGGACTAGCGGGAGGCACCGGGGAGCTGTTTTTT; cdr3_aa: CASTGLAGGTGELFF
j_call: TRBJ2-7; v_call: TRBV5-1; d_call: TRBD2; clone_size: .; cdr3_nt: TGCGCCAGCAGCTTGGAGGCTAGCGGGAGTGTCTACGAGCAGTACTTC; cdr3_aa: CASSLEASGSVYEQYF
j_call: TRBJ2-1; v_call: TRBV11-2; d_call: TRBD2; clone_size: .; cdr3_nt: TGTGCCAGCAGCTCCCGACTAGCGACGGAGTACAATGAGCAGTTCTTC; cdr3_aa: CASSSRLATEYNEQFF
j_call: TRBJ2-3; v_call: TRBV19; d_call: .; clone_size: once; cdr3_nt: TGTGCCAGTAGCCTTGAGGGAATCGATCCAGATACGCAGTATTTT; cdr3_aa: CASSLEGIDPDTQYF
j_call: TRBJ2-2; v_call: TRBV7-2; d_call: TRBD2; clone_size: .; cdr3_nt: TGTGCCAGCAGCCCCCACCTAGCGGGAGGGTATGGGGAGCTGTTTTTT; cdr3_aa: CASSPHLAGGYGELFF
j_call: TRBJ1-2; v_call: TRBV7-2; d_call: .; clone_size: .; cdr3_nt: TGTGCCAGCAGCTTAGGGGGCGCATCTAACTATGGCTACACCTTC; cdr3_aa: CASSLGGASNYGYTF
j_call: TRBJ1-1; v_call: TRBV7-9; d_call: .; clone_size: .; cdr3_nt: TGTGCCAGCAGCTTAAGCGCCTACGGTAACACTGAAGCTTTCTTT; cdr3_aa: CASSLSAYGNTEAFF
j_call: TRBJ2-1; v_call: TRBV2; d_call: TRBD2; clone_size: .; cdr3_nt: TGTGCCAGCAGTGGGGAGGGTGAGCAGTTCTTC; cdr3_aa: CASSGEGEQFF
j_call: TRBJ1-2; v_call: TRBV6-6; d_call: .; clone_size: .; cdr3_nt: TGTGCCAGCAGCTCTCGGACGCGGGGAAGGAACTATGGCTACACCTTC; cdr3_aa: CASSSRTRGRNYGYTF
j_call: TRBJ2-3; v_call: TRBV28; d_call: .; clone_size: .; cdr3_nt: TGTGCCAGCCGCGGGGAACCGATTAGCACAGATACGCAGTATTTT; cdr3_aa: CASRGEPISTDTQYF
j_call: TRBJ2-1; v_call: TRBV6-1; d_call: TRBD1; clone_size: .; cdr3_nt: TGTGCCAGCAGTGACCCCGGACAGGCGTCCTACAATGAGCAGTTCTTC; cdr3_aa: CASSDPGQASYNEQFF
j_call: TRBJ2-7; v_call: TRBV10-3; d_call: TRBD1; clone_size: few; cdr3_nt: TGTGCCATCACGGGGGACAGGGGGTCCTACGAGCAGTACTTC; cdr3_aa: CAITGDRGSYEQYF
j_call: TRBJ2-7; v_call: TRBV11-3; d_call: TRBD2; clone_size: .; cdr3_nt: TGTGCCAGCAGCTTAGGAGGACTAGCGGGAGAAACCTACGAGCAGTACTTC; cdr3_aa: CASSLGGLAGETYEQYF
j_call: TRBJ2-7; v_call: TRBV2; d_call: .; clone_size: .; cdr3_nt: TGTGCCAGCAGTCGGGACTCTGGGGGGGAGCAGTACTTC; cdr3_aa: CASSRDSGGEQYF
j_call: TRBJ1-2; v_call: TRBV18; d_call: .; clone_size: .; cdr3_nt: TGTGCCAGCTCACCAGAGGGCGCGGAAGGCTACACCTTC; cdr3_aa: CASSPEGAEGYTF
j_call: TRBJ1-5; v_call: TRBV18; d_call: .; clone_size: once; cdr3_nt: TGTGCCAGCTCACCGGACAGACATCAGCCCCAGCATTTT; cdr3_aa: CASSPDRHQPQHF
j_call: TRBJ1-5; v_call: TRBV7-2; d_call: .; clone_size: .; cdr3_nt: TGTGCCAGCAGCCCTCACAGGGCGGGTCAGCCCCAGCATTTT; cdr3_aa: CASSPHRAGQPQHF
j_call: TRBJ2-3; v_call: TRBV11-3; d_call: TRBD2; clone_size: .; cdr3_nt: TGTGCCAGCAGCTACGGGACTAGCGGGAGGGCCGGATCAGATACGCAGTATTTT; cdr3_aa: CASSYGTSGRAGSDTQYF
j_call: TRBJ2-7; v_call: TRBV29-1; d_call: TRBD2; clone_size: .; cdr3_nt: TGCAGCGTTACTAGCGGTACCTACGAGCAGTACTTC; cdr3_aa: CSVTSGTYEQYF
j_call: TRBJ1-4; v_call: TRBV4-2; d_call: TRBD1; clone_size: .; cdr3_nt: TGTGCCAGCAGCCCAAACAGGGGTGTGAATGAAAAACTGTTTTTT; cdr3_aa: CASSPNRGVNEKLFF
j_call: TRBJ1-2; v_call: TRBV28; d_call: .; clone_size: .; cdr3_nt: TGTGCCAGCAGCGAACCTGACTTCTATGGCTACACCTTC; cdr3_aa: CASSEPDFYGYTF
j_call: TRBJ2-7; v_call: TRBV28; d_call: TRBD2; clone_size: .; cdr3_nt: TGTGCCAGCAGTTTGGTTGGGACTAGCCTCGATATGGGATACGAGCAGTACTTC; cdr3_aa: CASSLVGTSLDMGYEQYF